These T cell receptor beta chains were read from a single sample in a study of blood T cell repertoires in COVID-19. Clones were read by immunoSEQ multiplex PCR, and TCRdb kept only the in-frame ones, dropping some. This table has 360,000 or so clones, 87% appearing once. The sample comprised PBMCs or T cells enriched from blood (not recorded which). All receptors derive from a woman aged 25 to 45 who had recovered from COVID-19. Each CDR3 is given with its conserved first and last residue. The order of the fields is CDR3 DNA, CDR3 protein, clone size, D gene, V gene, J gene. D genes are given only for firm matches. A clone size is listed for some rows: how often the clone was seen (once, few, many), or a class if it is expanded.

CDR3nt: TGTGCCAGCAGTTACCACAGGGGTACTGAAGCTTTCTTT
CDR3aa: CASSYHRGTEAFF
abundance: -
d_gene: TRBD1
v_gene: TRBV6-5
j_gene: TRBJ1-1

CDR3nt: TGCGCCAGCAGCTTGGGAGGGACAGGGGAGGAAAAACTGTTTTTT
CDR3aa: CASSLGGTGEEKLFF
abundance: -
d_gene: TRBD1
v_gene: TRBV5-1
j_gene: TRBJ1-4

CDR3nt: TGTGCCACCAGTGATCCTGGTAGGGAGGCGGGCTACACCTTC
CDR3aa: CATSDPGREAGYTF
abundance: -
d_gene: -
v_gene: TRBV24-1
j_gene: TRBJ1-2

CDR3nt: TGTGCCAGCTCCGCCCGAGGCCAGAACACTGAAGCTTTCTTT
CDR3aa: CASSARGQNTEAFF
abundance: -
d_gene: -
v_gene: TRBV18
j_gene: TRBJ1-1

CDR3nt: TGCGCCAGCAGCTTAGATCCACAGGGTGATGAAAAACTGTTTTTT
CDR3aa: CASSLDPQGDEKLFF
abundance: -
d_gene: -
v_gene: TRBV5-1
j_gene: TRBJ1-4

CDR3nt: TGCGCCAGCAGGCCGGGACAGGGAGGTGAAAAACTGTTTTTT
CDR3aa: CASRPGQGGEKLFF
abundance: -
d_gene: TRBD1
v_gene: TRBV5-1
j_gene: TRBJ1-4

CDR3nt: TGTGCCAGCAGCCAGGCCGGACAGGCAACACCAAATTCACCCCTCCACTTT
CDR3aa: CASSQAGQATPNSPLHF
abundance: -
d_gene: TRBD1
v_gene: TRBV3-1/TRBV3-2
j_gene: TRBJ1-6

CDR3nt: TGTGCCAGCAGCACGAAAACGGGACAGGTCACCCCTGAGCAGTTCTTC
CDR3aa: CASSTKTGQVTPEQFF
abundance: -
d_gene: TRBD1
v_gene: TRBV5-5
j_gene: TRBJ2-1

CDR3nt: TGTGCCAGCAGTTTCGGGAGAGGACAGCCCCAGCATTTT
CDR3aa: CASSFGRGQPQHF
abundance: -
d_gene: -
v_gene: TRBV27
j_gene: TRBJ1-5

CDR3nt: TGTGCCAGCAGTACCGGGACTAGTCTCCGAGAGACCCAGTACTTC
CDR3aa: CASSTGTSLRETQYF
abundance: -
d_gene: TRBD2
v_gene: TRBV6-5
j_gene: TRBJ2-5

CDR3nt: TGTGCCAGCAGTGGAGGGACTAGCGGTTCGGGGACCCAGTACTTC
CDR3aa: CASSGGTSGSGTQYF
abundance: -
d_gene: TRBD2
v_gene: TRBV2
j_gene: TRBJ2-5

CDR3nt: TGTGCCAGCAGATCAGACTTAGCGGGGGGATACGAGCAGTACTTC
CDR3aa: CASRSDLAGGYEQYF
abundance: once
d_gene: TRBD2
v_gene: TRBV27
j_gene: TRBJ2-7

CDR3nt: TGTGCCAGCACCCGAAGGGGGATGAACACTGAAGCTTTCTTT
CDR3aa: CASTRRGMNTEAFF
abundance: -
d_gene: -
v_gene: TRBV5-6
j_gene: TRBJ1-1

CDR3nt: TGTGCCAGCAGCTTAGAGGCAGGGGGAGGCTATGGCTACACCTTC
CDR3aa: CASSLEAGGGYGYTF
abundance: -
d_gene: TRBD1
v_gene: TRBV7-8
j_gene: TRBJ1-2

CDR3nt: TGTGCCAGCAGCCCAGGGGGAATGAGACAAGAGACCCAGTACTTC
CDR3aa: CASSPGGMRQETQYF
abundance: -
d_gene: TRBD1
v_gene: TRBV6-5
j_gene: TRBJ2-5

CDR3nt: TGTGCCAGCAGTGAGGCCGGAACAGCCTACGAGCAGTACTTC
CDR3aa: CASSEAGTAYEQYF
abundance: -
d_gene: -
v_gene: TRBV2
j_gene: TRBJ2-7

CDR3nt: TGTGCCAGCTCACCCAGCGCGACAGGGCGGGAGCAGTTCTTC
CDR3aa: CASSPSATGREQFF
abundance: -
d_gene: TRBD1
v_gene: TRBV18
j_gene: TRBJ2-1

CDR3nt: TGTGCCAGCTCGGACGGGAGCGTGTACAATGAGCAGTTCTTC
CDR3aa: CASSDGSVYNEQFF
abundance: once
d_gene: -
v_gene: TRBV19
j_gene: TRBJ2-1

CDR3nt: TGCGCCAGCAGCTTGGAACCAGGGGGCGATAATGAAAAACTGTTTTTT
CDR3aa: CASSLEPGGDNEKLFF
abundance: -
d_gene: TRBD1
v_gene: TRBV5-1
j_gene: TRBJ1-4

CDR3nt: TGTGCCAGCAGTTTCAGTGAGGATCAGCCCCAGCATTTT
CDR3aa: CASSFSEDQPQHF
abundance: once
d_gene: -
v_gene: TRBV27
j_gene: TRBJ1-5

CDR3nt: TGTGCCAGCACCCCCCCCGGGGTCCCCAGGGGTGGGACCCAGTACTTC
CDR3aa: CASTPPGVPRGGTQYF
abundance: -
d_gene: -
v_gene: TRBV2
j_gene: TRBJ2-5

CDR3nt: TGTGCCAGCAGACACAGGGTGGGTAGGGAGCAGTACTTC
CDR3aa: CASRHRVGREQYF
abundance: -
d_gene: -
v_gene: TRBV27
j_gene: TRBJ2-7

CDR3nt: TGTGCCAGCTCACCGGTGCAGGGTTCTGGCCAGCCCCAGCATTTT
CDR3aa: CASSPVQGSGQPQHF
abundance: -
d_gene: -
v_gene: TRBV18
j_gene: TRBJ1-5

CDR3nt: TGTGCCAGCAGCCCGACGGACAACTCTGGGGCCAACGTCCTGACTTTC
CDR3aa: CASSPTDNSGANVLTF
abundance: -
d_gene: -
v_gene: TRBV3-1/TRBV3-2
j_gene: TRBJ2-6

CDR3nt: TGTGCCAGCAGTTTAATCCGGGGGATTAACTATGGCTACACCTTC
CDR3aa: CASSLIRGINYGYTF
abundance: -
d_gene: -
v_gene: TRBV27
j_gene: TRBJ1-2

CDR3nt: TGTGCCAGCAGCTTAGCCCGGGGCTCTGGAAACACCATATATTTT
CDR3aa: CASSLARGSGNTIYF
abundance: -
d_gene: -
v_gene: TRBV7-6
j_gene: TRBJ1-3

CDR3nt: TGTGCCAGCTCACCTCCCGGGACTAGTGAGACCCAGTACTTC
CDR3aa: CASSPPGTSETQYF
abundance: -
d_gene: TRBD2
v_gene: TRBV18
j_gene: TRBJ2-5

CDR3nt: TGTGCCAGCAGTCCACAGGGGGTCGGCTCCTACGAGCAGTACTTC
CDR3aa: CASSPQGVGSYEQYF
abundance: -
d_gene: TRBD1
v_gene: TRBV2
j_gene: TRBJ2-7

CDR3nt: TGCGCCAGCAGCCAAGTGTCGGGCGGGAGGGGTAATGAGCAGTTCTTC
CDR3aa: CASSQVSGGRGNEQFF
abundance: -
d_gene: TRBD2
v_gene: TRBV4-1
j_gene: TRBJ2-1

CDR3nt: TGTGCCAGCACCCCGACAGGGTTTGCCTATAATTCACCCCTCCACTTT
CDR3aa: CASTPTGFAYNSPLHF
abundance: -
d_gene: TRBD1
v_gene: TRBV2
j_gene: TRBJ1-6

CDR3nt: TGTGCCAGCAGCAAAGGGACAGGGGTGACTGAAGCTTTCTTT
CDR3aa: CASSKGTGVTEAFF
abundance: -
d_gene: TRBD1
v_gene: TRBV14
j_gene: TRBJ1-1

CDR3nt: TGTGCCAGCAGTCAGGGGTCTAGCACAGATACGCAGTATTTT
CDR3aa: CASSQGSSTDTQYF
abundance: -
d_gene: -
v_gene: TRBV11-3
j_gene: TRBJ2-3

CDR3nt: TGTGCCAGCAGTCACCTACCAACAGGGGTGAAGGGCTACACCTTC
CDR3aa: CASSHLPTGVKGYTF
abundance: -
d_gene: TRBD1
v_gene: TRBV28
j_gene: TRBJ1-2

CDR3nt: TGTGCCAGCAGTGACTCTCCGGGACAGGGAAACGGCTACACCTTC
CDR3aa: CASSDSPGQGNGYTF
abundance: -
d_gene: TRBD1
v_gene: TRBV6-4
j_gene: TRBJ1-2

CDR3nt: TGTGCCAGCAGGCGACAGACGGATGGGGATGGCTACACCTTC
CDR3aa: CASRRQTDGDGYTF
abundance: -
d_gene: -
v_gene: TRBV27
j_gene: TRBJ1-2

CDR3nt: TGTGCCAGCAGCCAAGAGGGTTCGGGGTCACCCCTCCACTTT
CDR3aa: CASSQEGSGSPLHF
abundance: -
d_gene: -
v_gene: TRBV4-2
j_gene: TRBJ1-6

CDR3nt: TGCGCCAGCAGCTTGGGAGCAGGGGTTGACACTGAAGCTTTCTTT
CDR3aa: CASSLGAGVDTEAFF
abundance: -
d_gene: -
v_gene: TRBV5-1
j_gene: TRBJ1-1

CDR3nt: TGTGCCAGCAGTCGACAGGGGGCCGGCGAGCAGTACTTC
CDR3aa: CASSRQGAGEQYF
abundance: -
d_gene: TRBD1
v_gene: TRBV2
j_gene: TRBJ2-7